The T cell receptor beta chain under discussion was sequenced for a study of CD8+CD57+ T cells in acquired aplastic anemia. The CDR3 runs 16 residues. Unmatched junction bases numbered 11, after V lost 7 bases and J lost 3 bases. Germline CDR1 reads SQVTM; CDR2 reads ANQGSEA. The template for TCR beta VDJ and CDR3 sequence profiling was genomic DNA. TCRdb reprocessed the reads via MiXCR and lists one record per CDR3 protein. The sample has about 200,000 distinct CDR3 sequences, 65% seen once. Sequenced patients had shown CD8+CD57+ cell expansion by flow cytometry. Study findings and constraints: About 28 sequences, all CD8+ CDR3, were shared between patients and controls.

Remarks on this clonotype: Its specificity is not known.

Sequences were obtained from sorted CD4+, CD8+, or CD8+CD57+ T cells (not recorded which) from PBMCs. The chain carries TRBV29-1 and TRBJ2-3, with 12 bases identical to TRBD2. The clonotype originates from a human donor with aplastic anemia. The DNA of the CDR3 is TGCAGCGCGGGACTAGCGGGCACCCTAGGGACAGATACGCAGTATTTT. Protein: CSAGLAGTLGTDTQYF.